Shown below are 25 T cell receptor beta chains from a single sample sequenced in a study of T cell responses to AZD1222 COVID-19 vaccine. Clones were read by immunoSEQ multiplex PCR, and TCRdb kept only the in-frame ones, dropping some. In the table there are fewer than 110,000 clones, just over 90% of which are singletons. Here the sequenced sample was peripheral blood, taken 28 days after the second AZD1222 dose. The receptors stem from an adult who received the AZD1222 COVID-19 vaccine.

V and J are TRBV5-1 and TRBJ1-1, with TRBD1 matching 10 bases. The CDR3 is 16 residues long. Losses at the gene ends were 5 bases for V and 1 base for J; bases not matched to a gene: 8. Germline V lookup: CDR1 SGHRS, CDR2 YFSETQ. This CDR3 reads CASSPGTGAGNTEAFF. The CDR3 coding sequence is TGCGCCAGCAGTCCCGGGACAGGGGCCGGGAACACTGAAGCTTTCTTT. The full variable domain, its missing parts supplied by reference TRBV5-1 and TRBJ1-1, is KAGVTQTPRYLIKTRGQQVTLSCSPISGHRSVSWYQQTPGQGLQFLFEYFSETQRNKGNFPGRFSGRQFSNSRSEMNVSTLELGDSALYLCASSPGTGAGNTEAFFGQGTRLTVV.

This chain joins TRBV5-4 and TRBJ2-5; 13 bases map to TRBD2. Trimming took 1 base from V and 5 from J; bases not matched to a gene: 2. Germline V gene sequence: CDR1 SGHNT, CDR2 YYREEE (reference sequence). CDR3 length: 15 residues. In nucleotides, the CDR3 is TGTGCCAGCAGCTTGACTAGCGGGGGGGCGGAGACCCAGTACTTC. Its translation: CASSLTSGGAETQYF.

J is TRBJ2-7 and V is TRBV18; D is unclear. V was shortened by 0 bases and J by 3 bases, with 6 bases between the two germline ends. The germline CDR1 and CDR2 sequences are KGHSH and LQKENI. The CDR3 spans 13 residues. The CDR3, as DNA: TGTGCCAGCTCACCACCTAACAGCTACGAGCAGTACTTC. Its translation is CASSPPNSYEQYF.

In its sample, this clone was seen a few times. The chain couples TRBV13 to TRBJ2-7; 7 nucleotides align to TRBD2. Trimming cost V 5 bases and J 1 base; bases outside gene matches: 5. Germline V gives CDR1 PRHDT, CDR2 FYEKMQ (reference sequence). The CDR3 is 14 residues long. As DNA, the CDR3 is TGTGCCAGCAGCCCGACTAGCCCTTCCTACGAGCAGTACTTC. Encoded protein: CASSPTSPSYEQYF.

This chain joins TRBV6-5 and TRBJ1-3; D uncertain. This CDR3 contains 11 residues. Per germline, CDR1 MNHEY and CDR2 SVGAGI. V was cut by 8 bases and J by 5 bases, with 7 bases left in between. The CDR3 DNA reads TGTGCCAGCGGGGAGAGAAACACCATATATTTT. It translates to CASGERNTIYF.

This clone has just one count. The chain uses TRBV6-2 or TRBV6-3 and TRBJ2-3; D not resolved. Germline V gene data show CDR1 as MNHEY and CDR2 as SVGEGT. V was cut by 0 bases and J by 5 bases, with 9 bases left in between. This CDR3 comprises 14 residues. The CDR3 DNA follows: TGTGCCAGCAGTTACTCCTTTGGCCAAGATACGCAGTATTTT. Protein product: CASSYSFGQDTQYF.

The rearrangement uses TRBV6-6 and TRBJ2-7; no clear D gene. The germline CDR1 and CDR2 sequences are MNHNY and SVGAGI (reference sequence). V lost 5 bases to trimming and J lost 3 bases, with 14 bases between them. This CDR3 comprises 14 residues. The CDR3 sequence: CASSTPGLFYEQYF. The CDR3 coding sequence is TGTGCCAGCAGTACGCCGGGTCTTTTCTACGAGCAGTACTTC.

V and J are TRBV28 and TRBJ2-2; either TRBD1 or TRBD2 may supply D (5 bases each). This CDR3 comprises 15 residues. The V gene's germline CDR1 is MDHEN and CDR2 SYDVKM. Trimming stripped 2 bases from V and 6 bases from J, with 13 bases between. The CDR3 reads CASSLGDPLPGELFF. The CDR3 DNA reads TGTGCCAGCAGTTTAGGGGACCCACTTCCCGGGGAGCTGTTTTTT.

The chain combines TRBV5-4 with TRBJ1-1, with 7 bases matching TRBD1. V dropped 4 bases and J dropped 2; count of bases not matched to a gene: 5. The germline gives CDR1 SGHNT, CDR2 YYREEE (reference sequence). This CDR3 comprises 14 residues. The CDR3 sequence: CASSQDRSNTEAFF. CDR3 bases: TGTGCCAGCAGCCAGGACAGGAGCAACACTGAAGCTTTCTTT.

About this clone itself: This same CDR3 is encoded by further DNA sequences in the sample. CDR3 coding DNA: TGTGCCAGCAGCTTGGAAGGAGACCCCTACGAGCAGTACTTC. This codes for CASSLEGDPYEQYF. The rearrangement joins TRBV5-4 to TRBJ2-7; no clear D gene. The germline CDR1 and CDR2 sequences are SGHNT and YYREEE (reference sequence). Trimming removed 0 bases at V and 2 bases at J, with 9 bases between. The CDR3 is made up of 14 amino acids. Full variable domain (remainder filled in from reference TRBV5-4 and TRBJ2-7): ETGVTQSPTHLIKTRGQQVTLRCSSQSGHNTVSWYQQALGQGPQFIFQYYREEENGRGNFPPRFSGLQFPNYSSELNVNALELDDSALYLCASSLEGDPYEQYFGPGTRLTVT.

This sequence joins TRBV14 and TRBJ2-5; no firm D call. Trimming removed 5 bases at V and 4 bases at J, with 8 bases between. In germline, CDR1 is SGHDN, CDR2 FVKESK. The CDR3 has 12 residues. CDR3 bases: TGTGCCAGCAGCTCTGCAGCAGAGACCCAGTACTTC. Protein sequence: CASSSAAETQYF.

The count of this clone is one. The rearrangement links TRBV7-9 to TRBJ2-5, with D possibly TRBD1 on 5 matching bases. Germline V gives CDR1 SEHNR, CDR2 FQNEAQ (reference sequence). V was pared by 5 bases and J by 7 bases, with 17 bases between. This CDR3 has 14 amino acids. The CDR3 DNA sequence: TGTGCCAGCAGCCTCATCAGGGCGGATGGGACCCAGTACTTC. It codes for CASSLIRADGTQYF.

The rearrangement links TRBV18 to TRBJ1-2, with 8 nucleotides matching TRBD1. V gave up 8 bases and J gave up 4 bases; unmatched junction bases: 6. This CDR3 spans 13 amino acids. The V gene's germline CDR1 is KGHSH and CDR2 LQKENI. The CDR3: CASTRGTGYGYTF. The CDR3 DNA reads TGTGCCAGCACGCGGGGGACAGGCTATGGCTACACCTTC.

The V call is TRBV10-2, the J call TRBJ2-7; 9 bases match TRBD1. From germline, CDR1 is WSHSY and CDR2 SAAADI. The CDR3 runs 18 residues. Trimming took 1 base from V and 0 from J; bases not matched to a gene: 10. CDR3 loop: CASSEYKTGGRFSYEQYF. The CDR3 coding sequence is TGCGCCAGCAGTGAGTATAAGACAGGGGGACGCTTCTCCTACGAGCAGTACTTC.

The rearrangement links TRBV7-2 to TRBJ1-1, with a weak D call TRBD1 (5 bases). CDR1 and CDR2 (germline): SGHTA, FQGNSA. Trimming stripped 3 bases from V and 2 bases from J, with 10 bases between. The CDR3 runs 14 residues. CDR3 residues: CASSFSGPNTEAFF. The DNA for the CDR3 is TGTGCCAGCAGCTTCTCGGGACCAAACACTGAAGCTTTCTTT.

The chain couples TRBV7-2 to TRBJ2-1; 10 positions match TRBD2. The V and J ends lost 4 bases and 6 bases, in that order; junction bases with no gene match: 3. This CDR3 is built from 14 residues. Germline lookup yields CDR1 SGHTA and CDR2 FQGNSA. The CDR3 sequence is CASSSRTSGNEQFF. For the CDR3, the DNA is TGTGCCAGCAGCTCTCGGACTAGCGGCAATGAGCAGTTCTTC.

This clone was seen only a few times. The chain recombines TRBV2 with TRBJ1-6, with D maybe TRBD1 (5 bases). Germline CDR1 SNHLY, CDR2 FYNNEI. Trimming took 7 bases from V and 7 from J, leaving 14 bases between them. CDR3 length: 14 residues. The CDR3 protein is CASKVDSGNSPLHF. The DNA of the CDR3 is TGTGCCAGCAAGGTAGACAGCGGAAATTCACCCCTCCACTTT.

V is TRBV11-2 and J is TRBJ2-3, with D unclear. CDR3 length: 12 residues. With 0 bases removed from V and 2 bases from J, the gap between germline ends came to 0 bases. From germline, CDR1 is SGHAT and CDR2 FQNNGV. CDR3 region: CASSLDTDTQYF. The CDR3 region has the DNA TGTGCCAGCAGCTTAGACACAGATACGCAGTATTTT.

The V gene is TRBV29-1, the J gene TRBJ1-5; D possibly corresponds to TRBD1 (6 bases). Per the germline V gene, CDR1 is SQVTM and CDR2 is ANQGSEA. The CDR3 consists of 14 residues. The V end was cut by 5 bases, the J end by 5 bases, with 16 bases between. In DNA form, the CDR3 reads TGCAGCGTTAGGGGGGGTAGCCCCGATCAGCCCCAGCATTTT. Encoded protein: CSVRGGSPDQPQHF.

This clone was found once. The chain links TRBV5-6 to TRBJ2-1, with D uncertain. Germline lookup yields CDR1 SGHDT and CDR2 YYEEEE. The CDR3 has 14 amino acids. Between the trimmed V and J ends, which lost 4 bases and 11 bases, there was a span of 19 bases. The CDR3 loop reads CASSHHPLSPKQFF. Written as DNA, the CDR3 is TGTGCCAGCAGCCACCACCCTCTCTCTCCTAAGCAGTTCTTC.

This chain links TRBV6-5 with TRBJ1-2; D is perhaps TRBD1 (6 bases). The CDR3 totals 14 residues. V was trimmed by 6 bases and J by 0 bases, leaving 11 bases between them. From germline, CDR1 is MNHEY and CDR2 SVGAGI. CDR3 sequence: CASRGDTPNYGYTF. The CDR3 coding sequence is TGTGCCAGCAGGGGGGACACACCTAACTATGGCTACACCTTC.

The chain employs TRBV18 and TRBJ2-7; no reliable D call. V shed 3 bases and J shed 6 bases, with 12 bases lying between them. CDR3 length: 13 amino acids. Germline CDR1 KGHSH, CDR2 LQKENI. CDR3 in DNA: TGTGCCAGCTCACCCGGAAGATCAGGCGAGCAGTACTTC. This encodes CASSPGRSGEQYF.

The CDR3 DNA sequence: TGTGCCAGCATGCTTGTACAGGGCGCCCAAGAGACCCAGTACTTC. It specifies CASMLVQGAQETQYF. V and J are TRBV5-6 and TRBJ2-5; the D gene is possibly TRBD1 (6 bases). CDR3 length: 15 amino acids. Germline lookup yields CDR1 SGHDT and CDR2 YYEEEE. The ends were cut back, 6 bases at V and 1 base at J, with 16 bases in the middle.

The chain links TRBV6-2 or TRBV6-3 to TRBJ2-3; 8 nucleotides match TRBD2. V shed 2 bases and J 1 base; nucleotides not matched to a gene: 5. CDR1 and CDR2 from the germline V gene are MNHEY and SVGEGT. CDR3 length: 16 residues. In nucleotides, the CDR3 is TGTGCCAGCAGTTACGCCGGGACTAGTCGCACAGATACGCAGTATTTT. Protein sequence: CASSYAGTSRTDTQYF.

V usage is TRBV5-6 and J usage is TRBJ1-5; D call uncertain. This CDR3 contains 14 residues. Germline V gene sequence: CDR1 SGHDT, CDR2 YYEEEE. V dropped 0 bases and J dropped 1 base, with 5 bases sitting between them. CDR3 protein: CASSLVRSNQPQHF. The CDR3 region has the DNA TGTGCCAGCAGCTTGGTGCGGAGCAATCAGCCCCAGCATTTT.